This T cell receptor (beta chain) came from a study of T-cell reconstitution after alpha-beta-depleted transplantation in children (dated by TCRdb to 2016 to 2017). A note on the overall study: Using TCR repertoire profiling, the study quantitatively followed how T-cell immune reconstitution unfolded in children after TCRalphabeta/CD19-depleted allogeneic hematopoietic cell transplantation. Here is what the overall study found, with its caveats: In some patients, the high TCRbeta diversity seen at day 60 was put down to recipient T cells and intrathymic progenitors that had survived conditioning. Over the following months the frequencies of hyperexpanded clones went down, and after one year T-cell counts and TCRbeta diversity were mostly credited to newly produced T cells. The apparently early recovery of alphabetaT-cell counts about two months after transplant reportedly depended on only several hundred rapidly expanded clones that came from non-depleted graft cells.

The label giving this sample's treatment or condition can be read as: allogeneic hematopoietic cell transplantation with graft depleted of TCRalphabeta T cells and CD19 B cells. Transplant recipients were children who received TCRalphabeta/CD19-depleted allogeneic hematopoietic cell grafts. Measured from the cysteine to the phenylalanine, the CDR3 is 15 residues long. CDR3 DNA only is kept here, 45 bases in frame from base 1. From the germline V gene (reference sequence), CDR1 is LNHNV and CDR2 is YYDKDF. Trimming costs V 0 bases and J 0 bases, and their ends lie 9 bases apart. In the case of this clonotype: Its specific antigen is unknown. No quality values exist for individual bases; no much larger clone is one base distant.

Receptor amplification or capture employed PCR. Sequencing was carried out with an Illumina HiSeq 2500. Molecular barcoding was employed in the preparation of TCR libraries, with unique molecular identifiers being used to normalize TCRbeta repertoire quantification. TCRdb trimmed public reads at Q25 via fastp, called clones via MiXCR and kept in-frame beta chains. CDR3 protein duplicates are merged, each entry listing the most common genes and DNA. The sample table lists approximately 630,000 distinct CDR3 sequences, roughly 13% of them with a count of one. The ten most abundant clones make up around 0.8% of the sample.

The origin of this receptor is a girl aged 2 to 9 with congenital amegakaryocytic thrombocytopenia, due to receive a stem cell transplant. The V gene is TRBV15 and the J gene is TRBJ2-7, with the D gene not confidently named. Sample: PBMCs, taken before TCRalphabeta/CD19-depleted stem cell transplant. The sequenced DNA: TGTGCCACCAGCAGAGAGATGGGGATCTCCTACGAGCAGTACTTC. The resulting protein is CATSREMGISYEQYF. This CDR3, with the reference TRBV15 and TRBJ2-7 proteins standing in past its ends, gives the full variable domain DAMVIQNPRYQVTQFGKPVTLSCSQTLNHNVMYWYQQKSSQAPKLLFHYYDKDFNNEADTPDNFQSRRPNTSFCFLDIRSPGLGDTAMYLCATSREMGISYEQYFGPGTRLTVT.